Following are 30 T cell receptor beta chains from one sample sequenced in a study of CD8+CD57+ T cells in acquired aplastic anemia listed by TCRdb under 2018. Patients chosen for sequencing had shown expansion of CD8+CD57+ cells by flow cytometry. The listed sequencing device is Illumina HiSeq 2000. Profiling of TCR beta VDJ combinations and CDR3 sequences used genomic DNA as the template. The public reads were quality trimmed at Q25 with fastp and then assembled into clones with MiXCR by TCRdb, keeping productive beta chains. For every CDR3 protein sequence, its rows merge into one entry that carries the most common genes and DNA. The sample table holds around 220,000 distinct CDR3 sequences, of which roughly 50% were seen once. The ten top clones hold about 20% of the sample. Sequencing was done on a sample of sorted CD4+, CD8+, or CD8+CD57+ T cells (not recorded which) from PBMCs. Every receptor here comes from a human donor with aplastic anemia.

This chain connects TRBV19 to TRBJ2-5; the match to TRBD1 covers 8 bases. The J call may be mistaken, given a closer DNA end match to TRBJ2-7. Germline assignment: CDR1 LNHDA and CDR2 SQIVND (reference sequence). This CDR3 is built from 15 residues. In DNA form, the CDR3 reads TGTGCCAGTAGTATGCGGCAGGGGGCCTCCTACGAGCAGTACTTC. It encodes CASSMRQGASYEQYF.

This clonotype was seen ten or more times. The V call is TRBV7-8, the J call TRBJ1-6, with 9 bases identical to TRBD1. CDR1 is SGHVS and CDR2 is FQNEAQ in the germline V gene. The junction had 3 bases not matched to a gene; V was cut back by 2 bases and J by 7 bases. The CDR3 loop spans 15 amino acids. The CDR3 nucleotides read TGTGCCAGCAGCTTAACAGGGGGCTTAAATTCACCCCTCCACTTT. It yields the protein CASSLTGGLNSPLHF.

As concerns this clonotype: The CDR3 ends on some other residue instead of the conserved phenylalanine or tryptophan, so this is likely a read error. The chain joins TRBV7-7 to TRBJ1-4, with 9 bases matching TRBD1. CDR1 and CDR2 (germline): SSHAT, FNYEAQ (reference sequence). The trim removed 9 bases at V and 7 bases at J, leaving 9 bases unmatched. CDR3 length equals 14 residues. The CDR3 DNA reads TGTGCCAGTAGTCAGGACAGGGGAAGTGAAAAACTGTTTTCT. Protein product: CASSQDRGSEKLFS.

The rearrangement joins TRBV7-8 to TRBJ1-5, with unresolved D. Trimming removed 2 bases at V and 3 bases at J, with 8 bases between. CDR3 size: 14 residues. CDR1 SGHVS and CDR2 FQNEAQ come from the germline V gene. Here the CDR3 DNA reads TGTGCCAGCAGCTTAAGGAGGGACAATCAGCCCCAGCATTTT. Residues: CASSLRRDNQPQHF.

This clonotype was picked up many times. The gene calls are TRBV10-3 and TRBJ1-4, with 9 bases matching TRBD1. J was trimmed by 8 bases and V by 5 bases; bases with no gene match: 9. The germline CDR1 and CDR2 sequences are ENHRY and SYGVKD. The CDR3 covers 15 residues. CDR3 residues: CAISSGDRGEEKLFF. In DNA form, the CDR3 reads TGTGCCATCAGTAGCGGTGACAGGGGGGAAGAAAAACTGTTTTTT.

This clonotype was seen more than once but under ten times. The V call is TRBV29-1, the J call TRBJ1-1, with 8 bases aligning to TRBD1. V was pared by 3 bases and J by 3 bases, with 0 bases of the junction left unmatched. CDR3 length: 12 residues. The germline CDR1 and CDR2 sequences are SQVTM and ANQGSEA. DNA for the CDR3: TGCAGCGTTGAGGACAGGGACACTGAAGCTTTCTTT. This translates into CSVEDRDTEAFF.

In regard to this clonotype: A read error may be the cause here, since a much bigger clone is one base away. Here the CDR3 reads CAGSLQGAPSYGYTF. CDR3 coding DNA: TGTGCCGGCAGCCTACAGGGGGCCCCCTCTTATGGCTACACCTTC. The chain employs TRBV7-9 and TRBJ1-2; 9 nucleotides match TRBD1. The CDR3 is 15 amino acids. Germline V gene lookup returns CDR1 SEHNR and CDR2 FQNEAQ (reference sequence).

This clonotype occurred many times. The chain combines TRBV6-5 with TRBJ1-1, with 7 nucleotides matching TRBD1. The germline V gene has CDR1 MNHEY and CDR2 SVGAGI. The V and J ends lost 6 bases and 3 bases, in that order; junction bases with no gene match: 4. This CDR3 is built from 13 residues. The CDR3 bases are TGTGCCAGCAGGAGGGACAGCTACACTGAAGCTTTCTTT. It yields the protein CASRRDSYTEAFF.

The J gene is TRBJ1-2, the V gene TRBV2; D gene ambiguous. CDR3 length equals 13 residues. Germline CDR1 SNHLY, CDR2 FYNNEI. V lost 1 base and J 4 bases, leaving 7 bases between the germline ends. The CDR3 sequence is CASSEGAGYGYTF. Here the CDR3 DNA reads TGTGCCAGCAGTGAAGGGGCGGGCTATGGCTACACCTTC.

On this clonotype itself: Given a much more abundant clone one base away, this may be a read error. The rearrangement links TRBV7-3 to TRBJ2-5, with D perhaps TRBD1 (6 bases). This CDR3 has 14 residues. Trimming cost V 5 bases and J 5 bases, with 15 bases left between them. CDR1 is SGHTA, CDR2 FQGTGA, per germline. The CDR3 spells CASSVGQTGETQYF. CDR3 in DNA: TGTGCCAGCAGCGTAGGACAGACGGGGGAGACCCAGTACTTC.

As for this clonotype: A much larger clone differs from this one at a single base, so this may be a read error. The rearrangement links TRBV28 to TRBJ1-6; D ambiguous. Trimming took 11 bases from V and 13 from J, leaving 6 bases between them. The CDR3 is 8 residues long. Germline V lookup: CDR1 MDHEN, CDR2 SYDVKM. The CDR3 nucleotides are TGTGCCCGCGGGCCCCTCCACTTT. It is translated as CARGPLHF.

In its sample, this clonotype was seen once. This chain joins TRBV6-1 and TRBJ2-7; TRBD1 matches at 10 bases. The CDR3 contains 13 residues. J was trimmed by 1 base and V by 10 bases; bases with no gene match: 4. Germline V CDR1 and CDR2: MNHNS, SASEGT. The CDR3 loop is CATGQGVSYEQYV. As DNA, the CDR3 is TGTGCCACCGGACAGGGGGTTTCCTACGAGCAGTACGTC.

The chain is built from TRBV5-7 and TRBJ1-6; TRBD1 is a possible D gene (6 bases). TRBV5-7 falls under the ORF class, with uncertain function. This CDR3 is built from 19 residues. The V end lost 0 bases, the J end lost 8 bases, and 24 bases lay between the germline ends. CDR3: CASSLANSEGGGKDSPLHF. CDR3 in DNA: TGTGCCAGCAGCTTGGCCAATAGTGAAGGGGGAGGGAAGGATTCACCCCTCCACTTT.

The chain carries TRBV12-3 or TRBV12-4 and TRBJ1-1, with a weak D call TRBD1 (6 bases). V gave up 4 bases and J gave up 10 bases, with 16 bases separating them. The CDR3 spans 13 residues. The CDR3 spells CASSSETGRAAFF. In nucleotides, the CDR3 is TGTGCCAGCAGTTCCGAGACAGGTCGTGCAGCTTTCTTT.

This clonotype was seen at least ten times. The CDR3 DNA reads TGTGCCAGTAGCAATACAGGGATCACCGAAGCTTTCTTT. Protein: CASSNTGITEAFF. This chain joins TRBV19 and TRBJ1-1; maybe TRBD1 (6 bases). CDR3 length: 13 amino acids. Germline CDR1 and CDR2: LNHDA and SQIVND (reference sequence). V gave up 6 bases and J gave up 8 bases, with 16 bases separating them.

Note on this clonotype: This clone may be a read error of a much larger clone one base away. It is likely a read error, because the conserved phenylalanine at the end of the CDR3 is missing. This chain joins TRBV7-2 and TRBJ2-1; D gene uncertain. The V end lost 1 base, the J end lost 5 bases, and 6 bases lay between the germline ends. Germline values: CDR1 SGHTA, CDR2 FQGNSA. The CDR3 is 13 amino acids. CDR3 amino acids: CASSLGQDNEQFS. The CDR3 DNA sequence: TGTGCCAGCAGCTTAGGGCAGGACAATGAGCAGTTCTCC.

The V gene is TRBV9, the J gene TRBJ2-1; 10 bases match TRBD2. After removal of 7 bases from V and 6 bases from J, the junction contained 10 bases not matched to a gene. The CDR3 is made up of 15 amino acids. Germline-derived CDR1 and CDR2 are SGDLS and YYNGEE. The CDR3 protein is CASSPPLAGSNEQFF. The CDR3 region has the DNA TGTGCCAGCTCACCCCCACTAGCGGGGAGCAATGAGCAGTTCTTC.

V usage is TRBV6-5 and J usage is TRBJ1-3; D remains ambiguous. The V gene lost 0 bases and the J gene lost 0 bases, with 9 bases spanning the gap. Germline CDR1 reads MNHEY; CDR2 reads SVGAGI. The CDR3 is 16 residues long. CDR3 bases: TGTGCCAGCAGTTACTCGGCGGACCTCTCTGGAAACACCATATATTTT. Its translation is CASSYSADLSGNTIYF.

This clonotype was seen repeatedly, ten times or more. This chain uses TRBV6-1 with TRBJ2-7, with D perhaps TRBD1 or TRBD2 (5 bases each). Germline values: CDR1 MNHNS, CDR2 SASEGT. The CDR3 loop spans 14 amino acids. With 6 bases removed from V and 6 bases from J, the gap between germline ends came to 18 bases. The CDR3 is CASSLSGTAAEQYF. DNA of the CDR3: TGTGCCAGCAGCCTATCAGGGACGGCCGCCGAGCAGTACTTC.

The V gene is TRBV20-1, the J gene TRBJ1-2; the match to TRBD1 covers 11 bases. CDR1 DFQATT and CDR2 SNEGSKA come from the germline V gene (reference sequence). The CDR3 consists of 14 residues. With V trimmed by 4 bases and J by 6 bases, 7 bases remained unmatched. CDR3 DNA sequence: TGCAGTGCTACTCGGGACAGGGGGTATCATGGCTACACCTTC. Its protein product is CSATRDRGYHGYTF.

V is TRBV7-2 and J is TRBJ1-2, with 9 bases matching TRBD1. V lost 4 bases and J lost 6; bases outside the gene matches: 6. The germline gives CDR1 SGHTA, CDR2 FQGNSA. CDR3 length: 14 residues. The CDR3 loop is CASSYRDRANGYTF. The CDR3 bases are TGTGCCAGCAGCTACCGGGACAGGGCGAATGGCTACACCTTC. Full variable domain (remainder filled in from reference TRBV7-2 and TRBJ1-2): GAGVSQSPSNKVTEKGKDVELRCDPISGHTALYWYRQSLGQGLEFLIYFQGNSAPDKSGLPSDRFSAERTGGSVSTLTIQRTQQEDSAVYLCASSYRDRANGYTFGSGTRLTVV.

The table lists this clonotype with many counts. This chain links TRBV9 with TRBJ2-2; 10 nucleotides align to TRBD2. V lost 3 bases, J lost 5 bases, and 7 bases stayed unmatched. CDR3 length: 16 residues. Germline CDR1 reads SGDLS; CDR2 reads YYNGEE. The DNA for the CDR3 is TGTGCCAGCAGCGCTAGCGGGGGCACCAGGACCGGGGAGCTGTTTTTT. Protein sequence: CASSASGGTRTGELFF.

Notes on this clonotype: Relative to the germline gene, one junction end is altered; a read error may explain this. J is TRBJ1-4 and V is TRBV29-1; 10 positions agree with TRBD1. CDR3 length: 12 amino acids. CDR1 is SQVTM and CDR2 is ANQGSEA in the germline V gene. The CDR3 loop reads CSVGTGVRKTVF. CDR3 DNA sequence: TGCAGCGTCGGGACAGGGGTCAGAAAAACTGTTTTT. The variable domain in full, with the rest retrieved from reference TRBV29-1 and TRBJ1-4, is SAVISQKPSRDICQRGTSLTIQCQVDSQVTMMFWYRQQPGQSLTLIATANQGSEATYESGFVIDKFPISRPNLTFSTLTVSNMSPEDSSIYLCSVGTGVRKTVFGSGTQLSVL.

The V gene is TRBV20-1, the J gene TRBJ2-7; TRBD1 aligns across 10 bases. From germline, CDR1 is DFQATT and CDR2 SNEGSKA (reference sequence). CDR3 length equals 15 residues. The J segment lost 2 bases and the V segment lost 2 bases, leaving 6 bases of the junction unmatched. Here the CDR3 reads CSARPPGQGTYEQYF. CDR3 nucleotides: TGCAGTGCTAGACCACCGGGACAGGGGACCTACGAGCAGTACTTC.

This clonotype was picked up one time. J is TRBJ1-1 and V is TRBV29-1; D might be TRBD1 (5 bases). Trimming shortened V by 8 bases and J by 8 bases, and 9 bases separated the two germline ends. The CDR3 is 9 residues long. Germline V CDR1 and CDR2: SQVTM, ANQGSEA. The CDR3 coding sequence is TGCAGCATTAAGGGGGAAGCTTTCTTT. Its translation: CSIKGEAFF.

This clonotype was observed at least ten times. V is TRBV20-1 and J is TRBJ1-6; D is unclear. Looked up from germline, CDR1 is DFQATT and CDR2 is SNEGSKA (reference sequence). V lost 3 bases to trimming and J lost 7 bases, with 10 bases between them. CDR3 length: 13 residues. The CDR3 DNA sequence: TGCAGTGCTAGGGAGGGCCTCAATTCACCCCTCCACTTT. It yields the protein CSAREGLNSPLHF.

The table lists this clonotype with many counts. The DNA of the CDR3 is TGTGCCAGCAGTTTTGAAGGGACTAATGAAAAACTGTTTTTT. This encodes CASSFEGTNEKLFF. The rearrangement joins TRBV12-3 or TRBV12-4 to TRBJ1-4; D not resolved. The CDR3 length is 14 residues. Trimming shortened V by 3 bases and J by 2 bases, and 7 bases separated the two germline ends.

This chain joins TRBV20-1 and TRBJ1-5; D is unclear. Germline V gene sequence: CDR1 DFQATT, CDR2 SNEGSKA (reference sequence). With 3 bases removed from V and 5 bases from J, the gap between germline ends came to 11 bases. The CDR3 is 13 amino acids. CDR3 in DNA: TGCAGTGCTAGGGACGGTATCCATCAGCCCCAGCATTTT. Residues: CSARDGIHQPQHF.

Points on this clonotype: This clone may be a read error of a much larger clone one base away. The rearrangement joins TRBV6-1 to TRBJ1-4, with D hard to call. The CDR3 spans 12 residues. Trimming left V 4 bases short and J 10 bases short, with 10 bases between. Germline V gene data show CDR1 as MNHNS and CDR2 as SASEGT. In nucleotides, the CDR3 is TGTGCCAGCAGTGCGCTGGGTGGAAAACTGTTTTTT. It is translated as CASSALGGKLFF.

The CDR3 spells CASWRSSGVHEQYV. DNA of the CDR3: TGTGCCAGCTGGAGGAGTAGCGGGGTCCACGAGCAGTACGTC. This chain links TRBV9 with TRBJ2-7; TRBD2 aligns across 8 bases. Germline values: CDR1 SGDLS, CDR2 YYNGEE. V dropped 7 bases and J dropped 5; count of bases not matched to a gene: 11. The CDR3 extends over 14 amino acids.